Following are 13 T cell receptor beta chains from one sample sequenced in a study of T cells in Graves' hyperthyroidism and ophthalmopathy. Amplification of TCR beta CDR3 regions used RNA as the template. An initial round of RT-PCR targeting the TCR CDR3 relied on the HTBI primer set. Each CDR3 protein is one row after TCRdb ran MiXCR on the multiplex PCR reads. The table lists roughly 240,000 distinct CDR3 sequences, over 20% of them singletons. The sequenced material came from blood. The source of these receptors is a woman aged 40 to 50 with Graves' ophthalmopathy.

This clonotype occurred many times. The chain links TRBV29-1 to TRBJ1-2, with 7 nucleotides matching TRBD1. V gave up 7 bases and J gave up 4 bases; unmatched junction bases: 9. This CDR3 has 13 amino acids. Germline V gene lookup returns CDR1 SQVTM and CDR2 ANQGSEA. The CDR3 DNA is TGCAGCGCTATACCCCGGGACAGCTATGGCTACACCTTC. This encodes CSAIPRDSYGYTF.

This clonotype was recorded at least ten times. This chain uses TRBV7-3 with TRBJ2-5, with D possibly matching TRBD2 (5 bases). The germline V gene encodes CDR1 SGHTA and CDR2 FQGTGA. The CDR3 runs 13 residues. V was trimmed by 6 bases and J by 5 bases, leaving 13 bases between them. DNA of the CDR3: TGTGCCAGCAGTCCTCCGGGATCGGAGACCCAGTACTTC. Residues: CASSPPGSETQYF.

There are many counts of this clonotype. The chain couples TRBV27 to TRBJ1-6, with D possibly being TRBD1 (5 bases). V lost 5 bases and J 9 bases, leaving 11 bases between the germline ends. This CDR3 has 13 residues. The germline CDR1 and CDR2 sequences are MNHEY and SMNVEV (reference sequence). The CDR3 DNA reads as TGTGCCAGCAGTCGGCAGGGTTTTTCACCCCTCCACTTT. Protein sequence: CASSRQGFSPLHF.

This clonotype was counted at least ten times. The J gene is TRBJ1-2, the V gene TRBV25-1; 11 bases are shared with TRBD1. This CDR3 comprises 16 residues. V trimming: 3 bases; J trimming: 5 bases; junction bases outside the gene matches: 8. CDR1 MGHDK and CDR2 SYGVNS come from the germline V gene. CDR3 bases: TGTGCCAGCAGTGATCGCTGGGACAGGGGGAGGTATGGCTACACCTTC. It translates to CASSDRWDRGRYGYTF.

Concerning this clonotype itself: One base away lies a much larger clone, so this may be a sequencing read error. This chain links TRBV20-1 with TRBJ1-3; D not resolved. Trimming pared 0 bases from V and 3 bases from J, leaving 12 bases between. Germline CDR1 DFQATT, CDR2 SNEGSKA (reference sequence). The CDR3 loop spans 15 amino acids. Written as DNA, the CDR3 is TGCAGTGCTAGAGATTCGTGGCTCGATGGAAACACCATATATTTT. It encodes CSARDSWLDGNTIYF.

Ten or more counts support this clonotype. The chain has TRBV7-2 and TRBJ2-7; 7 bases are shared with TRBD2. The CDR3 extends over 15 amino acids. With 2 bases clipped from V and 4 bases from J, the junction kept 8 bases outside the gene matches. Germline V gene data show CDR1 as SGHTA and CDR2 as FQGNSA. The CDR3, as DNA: TGTGCCAGCAGCTTAACGGGGGGAGGGCCTTACGAGCAGTACTTC. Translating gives CASSLTGGGPYEQYF.

The CDR3 nucleotides read TGCGCCAGCAGCTTGGAGCCGGGCAATCAGCCCCAGCATTTT. Residues: CASSLEPGNQPQHF. The chain combines TRBV5-1 with TRBJ1-5; no definite D call. CDR1 and CDR2 from the germline V gene are SGHRS and YFSETQ. Trimming took off 0 bases at V and 2 bases at J, with 6 bases between the two ends. CDR3 size: 14 residues.

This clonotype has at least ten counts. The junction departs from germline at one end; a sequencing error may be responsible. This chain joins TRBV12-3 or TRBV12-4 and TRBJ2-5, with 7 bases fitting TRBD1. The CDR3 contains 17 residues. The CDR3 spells CASSQTPPGTEQGTQYF. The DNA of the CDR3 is TGTGCCAGCAGTCAAACACCGCCTGGGACAGAACAAGGGACCCAGTACTTC.

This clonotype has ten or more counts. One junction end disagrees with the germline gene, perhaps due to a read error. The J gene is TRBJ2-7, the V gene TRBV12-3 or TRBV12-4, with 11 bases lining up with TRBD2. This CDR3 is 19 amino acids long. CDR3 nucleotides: TGTGCCAGCAGTTCCCTCCGGGCAGGAGAGACTTTAGCGGGAGGGCCTCCCGACTTC. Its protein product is CASSSLRAGETLAGGPPDF.

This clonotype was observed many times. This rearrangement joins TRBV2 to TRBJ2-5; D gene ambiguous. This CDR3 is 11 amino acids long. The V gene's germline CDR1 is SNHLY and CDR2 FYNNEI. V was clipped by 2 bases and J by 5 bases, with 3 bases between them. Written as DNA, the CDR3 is TGTGCCAGCAGTGAATTGGAGACCCAGTACTTC. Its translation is CASSELETQYF.

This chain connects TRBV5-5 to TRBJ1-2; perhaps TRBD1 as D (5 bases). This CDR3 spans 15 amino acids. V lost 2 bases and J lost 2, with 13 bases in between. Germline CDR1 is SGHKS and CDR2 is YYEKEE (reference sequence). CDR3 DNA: TGTGCCAGCAGCTTTACTTTAGGACAAAACTATGGCTACACCTTC. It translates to CASSFTLGQNYGYTF.

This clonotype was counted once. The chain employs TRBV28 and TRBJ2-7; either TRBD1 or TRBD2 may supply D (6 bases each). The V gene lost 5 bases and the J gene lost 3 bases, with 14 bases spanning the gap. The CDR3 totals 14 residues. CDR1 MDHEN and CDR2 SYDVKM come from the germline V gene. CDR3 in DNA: TGTGCCAGCAGTGCACAGGGAGGTGGCTACGAGCAGTACTTC. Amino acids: CASSAQGGGYEQYF. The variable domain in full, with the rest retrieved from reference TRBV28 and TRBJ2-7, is DVKVTQSSRYLVKRTGEKVFLECVQDMDHENMFWYRQDPGLGLRLIYFSYDVKMKEKGDIPEGYSVSREKKERFSLILESASTNQTSMYLCASSAQGGGYEQYFGPGTRLTVT.

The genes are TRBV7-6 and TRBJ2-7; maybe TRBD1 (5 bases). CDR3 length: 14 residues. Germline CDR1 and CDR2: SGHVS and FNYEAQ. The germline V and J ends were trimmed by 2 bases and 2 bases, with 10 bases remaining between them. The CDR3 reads CASSLIQDTYEQYF. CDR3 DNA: TGTGCCAGCAGCTTAATACAGGACACCTACGAGCAGTACTTC.